Included here is one T cell receptor (beta chain) sequence, with context. A few counts support this clonotype. Its target antigen remains unknown. The sample holds no much larger clone one base away, and base qualities are not on file. The healthy control blood was obtained from volunteer donors, who were supplied by blood services in Australia and France. Genomic DNA for TCR repertoire analysis was isolated either from whole blood samples or from PBMCs. V lost 6 bases and J lost 7 bases, and the count of bases not matched to a germline gene is 8. From the germline V gene, CDR1 is MDHEN and CDR2 is SYDVKM. From the cysteine through the phenylalanine, the CDR3 covers 14 amino acids. Kept here is only the CDR3 DNA, which spans 42 bases and is read in frame from base 1. Library preparation employed multiplex PCR. Using EuroClonality-NGS primers, the TRB libraries were generated through a one-step amplicon PCR run on 100 ng genomic DNA. Sequencing of TRB amplicons was performed on Illumina MiSeq instruments using 2 x 250 bp version 2 chemistry. On the study's bioinformatics: Primary TRB sequence analysis and V(D)J annotation were performed with IMGT/HighV-QUEST. Repertoire diversity and composition were evaluated with VDJtools after nonfunctional clones were removed and downsampling was applied for comparisons between samples. TCRdb reworked the public reads: Q25 trimming with fastp, MiXCR clone assembly, productive beta chains retained. CDR3 protein sequences are deduplicated, and each keeps its most common genes and DNA. The V and J calls reflect TCRdb's pipeline rather than the authors' work. In all, the sample holds 4,000 to 4,500 distinct CDR3 sequences, and roughly a quarter of those were seen once. The top ten clonotypes cover 9.1% of the sample.

The data were taken from a study of somatic reversion in DOCK8 deficiency (dated by TCRdb to 2018 to 2020). Context from the whole study: The study compared T cell receptor beta repertoires of DOCK8-deficient patients, DOCK8-revertant patients and healthy volunteers. The DOCK8-deficient patients included in the study had been previously reported. The study set out to investigate how, in DOCK8 deficiency, somatic reversion of pathogenic DOCK8 variants alters lymphocyte differentiation and function. Findings and caveats that apply to the study as a whole: Whether whole blood or PBMCs served as the source material for each individual sample was not specified in the methods.

The sequence links TRBV28 to TRBJ1-4, and TRBD1 matches 7 of the central bases. This receptor was obtained from a human donor in good health. The sample was peripheral blood. The CDR3: CASRATGASEKLFF. Here is the DNA: TGTGCCAGCAGAGCTACAGGGGCGAGTGAAAAACTGTTTTTT.